Below, 26 T cell receptor beta chains from the same sample are listed, as sequenced in a study of high-grade serous ovarian cancer treatment subgroups. Method: immunoSEQ multiplex PCR; TCRdb's copy keeps in-frame clones and lacks some. The table includes some 4,500 clones, approximately 76% detected once. Tumor samples were taken before definitive surgery or chemotherapy. Source material: tumor tissue. These TCRs come from a human donor with high-grade serous ovarian cancer.

The chain links TRBV4-1 to TRBJ2-7; 7 bases line up with TRBD2. Unmatched junction bases numbered 6, after V lost 4 bases and J lost 0 bases. This CDR3 has 15 amino acids. Looked up from germline, CDR1 is MGHRA and CDR2 is YSYEKL. CDR3 bases: TGCGCCAGCAGCCGGGGTGGCGGGAGCTCCTACGAGCAGTACTTC. Translating it yields CASSRGGGSSYEQYF.

The chain links TRBV5-4 to TRBJ2-2; D may be TRBD1 or TRBD2 (5 bases each). The germline V and J ends were trimmed by 0 bases and 4 bases, with 16 bases remaining between them. The CDR3 has 17 residues. CDR1 is SGHNT, CDR2 YYREEE, per germline (reference sequence). CDR3 sequence reads: CASSLGGTSVGTGELFF. The CDR3 region has the DNA TGTGCCAGCAGCTTGGGGGGGACCAGCGTTGGCACCGGGGAGCTGTTTTTT.

The chain carries TRBV4-3 and TRBJ1-2; D remains ambiguous. The V gene lost 0 bases and the J gene lost 4 bases, with 6 bases spanning the gap. In germline, CDR1 is LGHNA, CDR2 YSLEER. The CDR3 runs 13 residues. CDR3: CASSQDASYGYTF. The CDR3 nucleotides read TGCGCCAGCAGCCAAGATGCCTCCTATGGCTACACCTTC.

V is TRBV6-1 and J is TRBJ2-3; D remains ambiguous. V was cut by 4 bases and J by 2 bases, with 13 bases left in between. There are 15 residues in the CDR3. From germline, CDR1 is MNHNS and CDR2 SASEGT. This CDR3 reads CASSGKVRFTDTQYF. The CDR3 DNA reads TGTGCCAGCAGTGGAAAGGTCCGATTCACAGATACGCAGTATTTT.

This clone was seen only a few times. The chain employs TRBV5-5 and TRBJ2-1, with TRBD2 matching 10 bases. The CDR3 is made up of 14 amino acids. Germline V gene sequence: CDR1 SGHKS, CDR2 YYEKEE (reference sequence). The V segment lost 1 base and the J segment 12 bases; nucleotides outside the gene matches: 7. The CDR3 region is CASSLLAGGRGQFF. CDR3 nucleotides: TGTGCCAGCAGCTTGTTAGCGGGGGGACGAGGGCAGTTCTTC.

The rearrangement links TRBV5-1 to TRBJ2-7; the D gene could be TRBD1 or TRBD2 (5 bases each). V was shortened by 4 bases and J by 2 bases, with 16 bases between the two germline ends. Germline-derived CDR1 and CDR2 are SGHRS and YFSETQ. The CDR3 loop spans 15 amino acids. The CDR3 DNA reads as TGCGCCAGCAGCCCGGATGGGACCTCCCCCTACGAGCAGTACTTC. Its protein product is CASSPDGTSPYEQYF.

V and J are TRBV7-6 and TRBJ2-2; TRBD2 matches at 7 bases. The CDR3 covers 20 residues. In germline, CDR1 is SGHVS, CDR2 FNYEAQ. V shed 5 bases, J shed 2 bases, and the junction held 20 bases outside the gene matches. The CDR3, as DNA: TGTGCCAGCAGCCCCCCGGCAGGCGGGGGTTTCAGGGTAAACACCGGGGAGCTGTTTTTT. Translated, it gives CASSPPAGGGFRVNTGELFF.

This clone appeared once. The CDR3 sequence is CASRGDSVPRGGYTF. CDR3 DNA: TGTGCCAGCAGGGGGGACAGCGTCCCCCGGGGGGGCTACACCTTC. The chain has TRBV5-4 and TRBJ1-2; 7 nucleotides match TRBD1. The germline V gene has CDR1 SGHNT and CDR2 YYREEE (reference sequence). The CDR3 runs to 15 residues. The ends lost 5 bases at V and 8 bases at J; junction bases unmatched: 15.

This chain connects TRBV9 to TRBJ2-5; TRBD2 matches at 11 bases. Germline CDR1 is SGDLS and CDR2 is YYNGEE. This CDR3 is built from 17 residues. Losses at the gene ends were 2 bases for V and 5 bases for J; bases not matched to a gene: 11. The CDR3 here is CASSVDTSGGYGETQYF. For the CDR3, the DNA is TGTGCCAGCAGCGTGGATACTAGCGGGGGTTACGGGGAGACCCAGTACTTC.

A single count supports this clone. CDR3 coding DNA: TGTGCCAGCAGCTCAGCAATCTCCTACGAGCAGTACTTC. Translating gives CASSSAISYEQYF. This chain uses TRBV5-2 with TRBJ2-7. TRBV5-2 is a recognized pseudogene. This CDR3 contains 13 residues.

The V and J genes are TRBV4-2 and TRBJ2-1; 12 bases agree with TRBD2. The CDR3 contains 24 residues. Germline trimming cut 2 bases from V and 0 bases from J; bases unmatched to any gene: 23. Looked up from germline, CDR1 is LGHNA and CDR2 is YNFKEQ. The CDR3 protein is CASSQRPSPPTSGGSQFSYNEQFF. CDR3 sequence (DNA): TGTGCCAGCAGCCAAAGGCCTTCTCCCCCGACTAGCGGGGGCTCCCAATTCTCCTACAATGAGCAGTTCTTC.

The chain links TRBV6-5 to TRBJ2-7; D is perhaps TRBD2 (6 bases). The germline V and J ends were trimmed by 10 bases and 3 bases, with 16 bases remaining between them. The CDR3 has 13 residues. Germline V CDR1 and CDR2: MNHEY, SVGAGI. The CDR3 sequence: CATARAGNYEQYF. The CDR3 nucleotides are TGTGCCACTGCGAGAGCGGGCAACTACGAGCAGTACTTC.

The chain uses TRBV29-1 and TRBJ2-5; no clear D gene. The CDR3 consists of 15 residues. Trimming took off 4 bases at V and 4 bases at J, with 19 bases between the two ends. CDR1 and CDR2 (germline): SQVTM, ANQGSEA. CDR3 residues: CSVGILGNGPETQYF. CDR3 bases: TGCAGCGTTGGCATCCTTGGGAACGGTCCAGAGACCCAGTACTTC.

The chain has TRBV4-2 and TRBJ2-2, with a tentative D call TRBD1 (6 bases). The CDR3 spans 16 residues. CDR1 LGHNA and CDR2 YNFKEQ come from the germline V gene. With 1 base removed from V and 6 bases from J, the gap between germline ends came to 15 bases. This CDR3 reads CASSQGDEGEAGELFF. The CDR3 DNA is TGTGCCAGCAGCCAAGGGGACGAGGGGGAAGCCGGGGAGCTGTTTTTT.

J is TRBJ2-6 and V is TRBV23-1, with D possibly TRBD1 on 6 matching bases. TRBV23-1 is an ORF, with its function uncertain. Trimming shortened V by 1 base and J by 8 bases, and 12 bases separated the two germline ends. The CDR3 totals 15 residues. The CDR3 here is CASSQYRVVSNVLTF. Here the CDR3 DNA reads TGCGCCAGCAGTCAATACAGGGTTGTCTCCAACGTCCTGACTTTC.

This sequence joins TRBV6-1 and TRBJ2-7, with 7 bases matching TRBD2. V gave up 0 bases and J gave up 3 bases; unmatched junction bases: 5. The CDR3 is made up of 15 amino acids. The germline gives CDR1 MNHNS, CDR2 SASEGT. The CDR3 reads CASSEAGGNFYEQYF. CDR3 DNA sequence: TGTGCCAGCAGTGAAGCCGGGGGGAATTTCTACGAGCAGTACTTC.

The chain carries TRBV9 and TRBJ2-3, with a weak D call TRBD2 (6 bases). V was clipped by 4 bases and J by 0 bases, with 9 bases between them. Germline V CDR1 and CDR2: SGDLS, YYNGEE. CDR3 size: 14 residues. The CDR3 here is CASSPGTSTDTQYF. The CDR3 DNA sequence: TGTGCCAGCAGCCCAGGGACTAGCACAGATACGCAGTATTTT.

The DNA for the CDR3 is TGTGCCAGCAGTTACTCGAGAGGTTACGAGCAGTACTTC. Translated, it gives CASSYSRGYEQYF. This chain uses TRBV6-5 with TRBJ2-7; D not certain. Trimming left V 0 bases short and J 4 bases short, with 7 bases between. Germline CDR1 and CDR2: MNHEY and SVGAGI. The CDR3 is made up of 13 amino acids.

The rearrangement joins TRBV5-6 to TRBJ2-3, with 9 bases matching TRBD2. The CDR3 is 19 residues long. The trim removed 1 base at V and 2 bases at J, leaving 14 bases unmatched. CDR1 and CDR2 from the germline V gene are SGHDT and YYEEEE. CDR3 in amino acids: CASSLSFSFSGGSTDTQYF. CDR3 nucleotide sequence: TGTGCCAGCAGCTTGTCCTTTTCGTTTAGCGGGGGTTCCACAGATACGCAGTATTTT.

CDR3 region: CASSLTVQSGGPRETQYF. DNA for the CDR3: TGTGCCAGCAGCCTCACAGTTCAGAGCGGGGGGCCTAGAGAGACCCAGTACTTC. The chain recombines TRBV7-6 with TRBJ2-5; 9 bases are a match to TRBD2. This CDR3 is built from 18 residues. Germline lookup yields CDR1 SGHVS and CDR2 FNYEAQ. V was clipped by 5 bases and J by 4 bases; unmatched bases: 17.

J is TRBJ1-4 and V is TRBV6-6; D not resolved. This CDR3 contains 14 residues. V lost 6 bases and J lost 10, with 18 bases in between. Germline assignment: CDR1 MNHNY and CDR2 SVGAGI (reference sequence). The chain's CDR3 is CASSPSGSVVKLFF. CDR3 sequence (DNA): TGTGCCAGCAGCCCGTCCGGTTCCGTCGTAAAACTGTTTTTT.

The chain combines TRBV18 with TRBJ1-3; TRBD1 might be the D (6 bases). From germline, CDR1 is KGHSH and CDR2 LQKENI. V was trimmed by 3 bases and J by 3 bases, leaving 15 bases between them. This CDR3 has 16 amino acids. The CDR3 DNA sequence: TGTGCCAGCTCACCTTCAGGTGCAGGGGTTGGAAACACCATATATTTT. This translates into CASSPSGAGVGNTIYF.

The rearrangement joins TRBV6-5 to TRBJ2-7; TRBD2 agrees at 8 bases. J was trimmed by 4 bases and V by 4 bases; bases with no gene match: 0. The CDR3 extends over 12 amino acids. Per the germline V gene, CDR1 is MNHEY and CDR2 is SVGAGI. The CDR3 here is CASSLAGYEQYF. In nucleotides, the CDR3 is TGTGCCAGCAGTTTAGCGGGATACGAGCAGTACTTC.

The chain uses TRBV19 and TRBJ1-2, with a weak D call TRBD1 (6 bases). The CDR3 contains 13 residues. Germline CDR1 reads LNHDA; CDR2 reads SQIVND (reference sequence). V was clipped by 3 bases and J by 7 bases, with 12 bases between them. This CDR3 reads CASSITQGSGYTF. The DNA for the CDR3 is TGTGCCAGTAGTATCACACAGGGCTCTGGCTACACCTTC.

The chain couples TRBV29-1 to TRBJ1-2, with D possibly TRBD1 on 5 matching bases. With 3 bases removed from V and 6 bases from J, the gap between germline ends came to 17 bases. The CDR3 runs to 14 residues. Germline CDR1 reads SQVTM; CDR2 reads ANQGSEA. The CDR3 is CSVDFAQAKDGYTF. The CDR3 DNA reads as TGCAGCGTTGATTTCGCACAGGCCAAAGATGGCTACACCTTC. The full variable domain, its missing parts supplied by reference TRBV29-1 and TRBJ1-2, is SAVISQKPSRDICQRGTSLTIQCQVDSQVTMMFWYRQQPGQSLTLIATANQGSEATYESGFVIDKFPISRPNLTFSTLTVSNMSPEDSSIYLCSVDFAQAKDGYTFGSGTRLTVV.

The chain has TRBV7-3 and TRBJ2-1; 7 bases are a match to TRBD2. CDR1 and CDR2 (germline): SGHTA, FQGTGA. The CDR3 sequence is 14 residues long. Trimming cost V 4 bases and J 9 bases; bases outside gene matches: 9. CDR3 sequence: CASSSGPSGPEQFF. The CDR3 DNA reads as TGTGCCAGCAGCTCAGGCCCTAGCGGTCCTGAGCAGTTCTTC.